This T cell receptor beta chain is from a study of T cell repertoires in cytomegalovirus infection. Study-level results: Dominating the ex vivo response were HLA-C-restricted CMV-specific TCR beta clonotypes.

TCRdb recomputed calls from the reads with MiXCR, one row per CDR3 protein. Found here are fewer than 150,000 distinct CDR3 sequences, over 30% of them singletons; the top ten hold around two fifths. V was shortened by 5 bases and J by 8 bases, with 10 bases between the two germline ends. This CDR3 comprises 12 residues. The germline gives CDR1 LNHNV, CDR2 YYDKDF (reference sequence). This clonotype was recorded at least ten times. The target antigen is unknown. This clonotype was sampled from a human donor in good health (CMV status not recorded). Some clones in this sample may be carry-over from other donors' samples. The sample consisted of CD8+ T cells from cultured PBMCs, taken from culture after CMV antigen stimulation. V gene TRBV15 combines with J gene TRBJ2-1; TRBD1 is a possible D gene (5 bases). CDR3 amino acids: CATSGQGYEQFF. As DNA, the CDR3 is TGTGCCACCAGCGGTCAGGGCTATGAGCAGTTCTTC.